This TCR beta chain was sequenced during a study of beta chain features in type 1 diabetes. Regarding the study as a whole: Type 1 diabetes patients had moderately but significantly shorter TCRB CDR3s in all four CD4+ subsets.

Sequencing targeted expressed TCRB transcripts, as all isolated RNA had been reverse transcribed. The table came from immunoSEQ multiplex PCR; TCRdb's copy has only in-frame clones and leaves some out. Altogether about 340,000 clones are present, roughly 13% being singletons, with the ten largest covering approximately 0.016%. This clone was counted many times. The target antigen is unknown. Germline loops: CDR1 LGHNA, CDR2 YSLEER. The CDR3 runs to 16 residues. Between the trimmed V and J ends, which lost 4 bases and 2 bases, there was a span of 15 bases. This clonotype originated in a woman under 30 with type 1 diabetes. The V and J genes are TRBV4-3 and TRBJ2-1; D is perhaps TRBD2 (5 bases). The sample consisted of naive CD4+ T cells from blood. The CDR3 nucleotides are TGCGCCAGCAGCCGACTACCCAGCATCCCCTACAATGAGCAGTTCTTC. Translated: CASSRLPSIPYNEQFF.